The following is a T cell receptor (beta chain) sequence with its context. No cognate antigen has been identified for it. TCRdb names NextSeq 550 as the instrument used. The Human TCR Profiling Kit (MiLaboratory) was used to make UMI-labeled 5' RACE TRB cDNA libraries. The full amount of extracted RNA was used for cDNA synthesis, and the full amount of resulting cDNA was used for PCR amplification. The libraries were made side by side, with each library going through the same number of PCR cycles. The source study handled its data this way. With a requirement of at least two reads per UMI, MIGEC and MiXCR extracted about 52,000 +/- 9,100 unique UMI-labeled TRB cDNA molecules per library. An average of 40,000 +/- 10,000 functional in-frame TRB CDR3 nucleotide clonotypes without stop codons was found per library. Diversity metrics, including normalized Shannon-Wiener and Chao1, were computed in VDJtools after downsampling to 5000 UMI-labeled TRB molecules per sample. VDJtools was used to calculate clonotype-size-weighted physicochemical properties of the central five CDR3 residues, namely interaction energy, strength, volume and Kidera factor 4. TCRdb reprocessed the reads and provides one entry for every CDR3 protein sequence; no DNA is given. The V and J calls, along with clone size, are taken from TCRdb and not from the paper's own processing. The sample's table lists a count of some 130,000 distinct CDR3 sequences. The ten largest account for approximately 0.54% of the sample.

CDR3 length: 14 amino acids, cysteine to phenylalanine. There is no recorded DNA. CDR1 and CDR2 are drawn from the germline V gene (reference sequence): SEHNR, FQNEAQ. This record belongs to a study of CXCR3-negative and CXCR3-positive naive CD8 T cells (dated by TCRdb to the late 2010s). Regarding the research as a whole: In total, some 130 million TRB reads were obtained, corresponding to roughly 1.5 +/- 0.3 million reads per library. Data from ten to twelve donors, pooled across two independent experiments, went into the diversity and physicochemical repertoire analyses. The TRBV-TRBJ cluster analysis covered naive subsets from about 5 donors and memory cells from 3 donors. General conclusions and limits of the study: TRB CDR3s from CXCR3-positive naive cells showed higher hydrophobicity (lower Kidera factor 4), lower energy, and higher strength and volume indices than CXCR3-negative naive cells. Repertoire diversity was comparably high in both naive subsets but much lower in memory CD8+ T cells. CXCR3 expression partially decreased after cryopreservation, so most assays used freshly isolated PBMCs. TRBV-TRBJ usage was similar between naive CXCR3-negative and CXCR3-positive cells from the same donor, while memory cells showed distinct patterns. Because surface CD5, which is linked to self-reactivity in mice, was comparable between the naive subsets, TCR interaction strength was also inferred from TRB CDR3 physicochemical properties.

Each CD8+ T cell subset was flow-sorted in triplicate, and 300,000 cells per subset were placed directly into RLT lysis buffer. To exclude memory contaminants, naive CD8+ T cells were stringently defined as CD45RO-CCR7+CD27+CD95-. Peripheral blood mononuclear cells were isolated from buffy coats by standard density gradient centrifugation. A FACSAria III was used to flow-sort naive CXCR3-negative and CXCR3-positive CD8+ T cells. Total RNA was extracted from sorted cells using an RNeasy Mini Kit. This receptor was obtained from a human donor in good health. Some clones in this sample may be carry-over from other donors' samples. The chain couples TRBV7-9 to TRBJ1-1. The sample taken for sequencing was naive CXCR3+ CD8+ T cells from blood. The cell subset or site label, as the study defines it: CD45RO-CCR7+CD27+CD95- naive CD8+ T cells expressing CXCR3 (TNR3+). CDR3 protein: CASRGSDWDTEAFF.